The 26 T cell receptor beta chains given below trace back to one sample, sequenced in a study of T cells in Graves' hyperthyroidism and ophthalmopathy. The investigators amplified TCR beta CDR3 regions from RNA transcripts. A first-round RT-PCR of the TCR CDR3 used the HTBI primer set. Each CDR3 protein is one row after TCRdb ran MiXCR on the multiplex PCR reads. The sample carries hundreds of thousands of distinct CDR3 sequences, about 45% recorded once. Input material: peripheral blood or thyroid tissue (not recorded which). The receptors stem from an adult man with Graves' disease, either hyperthyroidism or ophthalmopathy (not recorded which).

The table lists this clonotype with a few counts. The chain uses TRBV7-6 and TRBJ1-2, with TRBD1 as a possible D gene (5 bases). Germline CDR1 is SGHVS and CDR2 is FNYEAQ. The CDR3 spans 14 residues. The V end lost 5 bases, the J end lost 3 bases, and 13 bases lay between the germline ends. The CDR3 bases are TGTGCCAGCAGCAGTTCCAGGGTAGACTATGGCTACACCTTC. This encodes CASSSSRVDYGYTF. Looking up the rest from reference TRBV7-6 and TRBJ1-2 gives the full variable domain: GAGVSQSPRYKVTKRGQDVALRCDPISGHVSLYWYRQALGQGPEFLTYFNYEAQQDKSGLPNDRFSAERPEGSISTLTIQRTEQRDSAMYRCASSSSRVDYGYTFGSGTRLTVV.

V usage is TRBV7-4 and J usage is TRBJ1-1, with D possibly being TRBD1 (5 bases). The germline CDR1 and CDR2 sequences are SGHVT and SQSDAQ. CDR3 length: 15 amino acids. Trimming pared 6 bases from V and 2 bases from J, leaving 16 bases between. For the CDR3, the DNA is TGTGCCAGCAGTCCGGGACTTGCCTTTAACACTGAAGCTTTCTTT. Amino acid sequence: CASSPGLAFNTEAFF.

This clonotype was recorded many times. This sequence joins TRBV20-1 and TRBJ1-5; D possibly corresponds to TRBD1 (6 bases). Germline V lookup: CDR1 DFQATT, CDR2 SNEGSKA (reference sequence). This CDR3 spans 14 amino acids. The ends were cut back, 6 bases at V and 0 bases at J, with 12 bases in the middle. CDR3 amino acids: CSAVGAYSNQPQHF. The CDR3 DNA sequence: TGCAGTGCCGTGGGGGCTTATAGCAATCAGCCCCAGCATTTT.

On this clonotype itself: Because the CDR3's place on the DNA is in doubt, the DNA is left out and the CDR3 is given as listed by TCRdb. The chain recombines TRBV24-1 with TRBJ2-7. Germline loops: CDR1 KGHDR, CDR2 SFDVKD. The CDR3 extends over 13 residues, inclusive of both ends. The CDR3 sequence is CAWSVSLFYEQYF.

As concerns this clonotype: A much larger clone is a single base away; this may be a read error. The chain uses TRBV10-3 and TRBJ1-4, with unresolved D. The CDR3 loop spans 13 amino acids. CDR1 and CDR2 (germline): ENHRY, SYGVKD. CDR3 loop: CAASTTTNGKLFF. The DNA of the CDR3 is TGTGCCGCGTCGACAACAACTAATGGAAAACTGTTTTTT.

The rearrangement links TRBV15 to TRBJ2-2, with 10 bases identical to TRBD2. V lost 5 bases, J lost 3 bases, and 3 bases stayed unmatched. The CDR3 has 15 residues. Germline CDR1 LNHNV, CDR2 YYDKDF (reference sequence). For the CDR3, the DNA is TGTGCCACCAGCGCAGGACTAGCGGACACCGGGGAGCTGTTTTTT. Translated, it gives CATSAGLADTGELFF.

The chain joins TRBV2 to TRBJ1-2; tentatively, D is TRBD1 (5 bases). Germline V lookup: CDR1 SNHLY, CDR2 FYNNEI. CDR3 length: 10 residues. CDR3 nucleotides: TGTCCCCGACAGAACTATGGCTACACCTTC. This codes for CPRQNYGYTF.

This clonotype was counted ten times or more. The rearrangement uses TRBV2 and TRBJ1-1; 7 bases are a match to TRBD1. This CDR3 is built from 13 residues. Germline V CDR1 and CDR2: SNHLY, FYNNEI. The V and J ends lost 9 bases and 3 bases, in that order; junction bases with no gene match: 7. In nucleotides, the CDR3 is TGTGCCAGTTCGACAGGGTGGGACACTGAAGCTTTCTTT. This gives the protein CASSTGWDTEAFF.

This chain links TRBV11-2 with TRBJ1-2, with D perhaps matching TRBD1 (6 bases). The CDR3 runs to 14 residues. Germline assignment: CDR1 SGHAT and CDR2 FQNNGV. Trimming cost V 6 bases and J 5 bases, with 16 bases left between them. The CDR3, as DNA: TGTGCCAGCAGTCCAGGGGCTTTCGCTTATGGCTACACCTTC. The encoded protein is CASSPGAFAYGYTF.

The V gene is TRBV2, the J gene TRBJ1-2; 12 positions agree with TRBD1. CDR1 and CDR2 (germline): SNHLY, FYNNEI. CDR3 length equals 14 residues. The V gene end was trimmed by 8 bases and the J gene end by 7 bases; junction bases not matched to a gene: 8. This chain's CDR3 is CASVSRDRGLGYTF. CDR3 nucleotide sequence: TGTGCCAGCGTCTCCCGGGACAGGGGGCTTGGCTACACCTTC.

The chain couples TRBV6-6 to TRBJ1-4; TRBD1 might be the D (6 bases). The CDR3 is 13 amino acids. The germline V gene has CDR1 MNHNY and CDR2 SVGAGI (reference sequence). V was pared by 10 bases and J by 5 bases, with 14 bases between. Here the CDR3 reads CANAGTPNEKLFF. CDR3 bases: TGTGCCAACGCCGGGACACCGAATGAAAAACTGTTTTTT.

This clonotype was found a few times. The chain employs TRBV12-3 or TRBV12-4 and TRBJ2-7; TRBD1 agrees at 10 bases. There are 17 residues in the CDR3. Trimming cost V 4 bases and J 5 bases; bases outside gene matches: 14. The CDR3: CASSYSYPGTGVHEQYF. In DNA, the CDR3 is TGTGCCAGCAGTTACTCGTACCCGGGGACAGGGGTCCACGAGCAGTACTTC.

The sample holds one count of this clonotype. This may stem from a read error, because a much larger clone lies one nucleotide away. This sequence joins TRBV29-1 and TRBJ2-7; D might be TRBD2 (6 bases). Germline CDR1 reads SQVTM; CDR2 reads ANQGSEA. This CDR3 comprises 13 residues. V was cut by 4 bases and J by 4 bases, with 14 bases left in between. The CDR3 spells CSVGLARAYEQYF. In DNA, the CDR3 is TGCAGCGTTGGCCTAGCGCGAGCGTACGAGCAGTACTTC.

The V and J genes are TRBV20-1 and TRBJ1-2, with D unresolved. CDR1 is DFQATT, CDR2 SNEGSKA, per germline (reference sequence). CDR3 length equals 12 residues. Trimming took 1 base from V and 4 from J, leaving 7 bases between them. The CDR3 sequence: CSARGASYGYTF. The CDR3 DNA follows: TGCAGTGCTAGAGGGGCCTCCTATGGCTACACCTTC.

This clonotype was found a few times. V is TRBV7-8 and J is TRBJ1-5; TRBD1 might be the D (6 bases). CDR3 size: 14 residues. Trimming took off 4 bases at V and 4 bases at J, with 11 bases between the two ends. Looked up from germline, CDR1 is SGHVS and CDR2 is FQNEAQ. The CDR3 protein is CASSWRQENQPQHF. CDR3 DNA: TGTGCCAGCAGCTGGAGACAGGAAAATCAGCCCCAGCATTTT.

The rearrangement uses TRBV7-9 and TRBJ2-5, with a weak D call TRBD2 (7 bases). The CDR3 has 13 amino acids. The V gene's germline CDR1 is SEHNR and CDR2 FQNEAQ (reference sequence). Trimming shortened V by 5 bases and J by 5 bases, and 12 bases separated the two germline ends. DNA of the CDR3: TGTGCCAGCAGCGGGGGGGCCTATGAGACCCAGTACTTC. Translated, it gives CASSGGAYETQYF.

Many counts were recorded for this clonotype. J is TRBJ1-4 and V is TRBV5-1; a possible D gene is TRBD1 (6 bases). This CDR3 has 14 amino acids. The germline gives CDR1 SGHRS, CDR2 YFSETQ. V lost 0 bases, J lost 8 bases, and 11 bases lay in between. In DNA, the CDR3 is TGCGCCAGCAGCTTGGACAGGGTGTCCGAAAAACTGTTTTTT. This gives the protein CASSLDRVSEKLFF.

As to this clonotype: A much larger clone differs by one base, so this may be a read error. J is TRBJ1-1 and V is TRBV2; D ambiguous. The CDR3 is 11 amino acids. V lost 7 bases, J lost 0 bases, and 3 bases lay in between. Germline loops: CDR1 SNHLY, CDR2 FYNNEI. CDR3 in amino acids: CASNMNTEAFF. The CDR3, as DNA: TGTGCCAGCAATATGAACACTGAAGCTTTCTTT.

The chain recombines TRBV29-1 with TRBJ2-7, with D perhaps matching TRBD2 (5 bases). The CDR3 extends over 9 amino acids. Germline CDR1 reads SQVTM; CDR2 reads ANQGSEA. V was pared by 7 bases and J by 6 bases, with 7 bases between. The DNA for the CDR3 is TGCAGCGGGGCGGGCGAGCAGTACTTC. Protein: CSGAGEQYF.

The sample holds a few counts of this clonotype. The V call is TRBV12-3 or TRBV12-4, the J call TRBJ1-2; D not resolved. V lost 6 bases, J lost 4 bases, and 21 bases lay in between. The CDR3 covers 16 residues. Here the CDR3 DNA reads TGTGCCAGCAGCTCGATCGAGCGGCGGATCGGCTATGGCTACACCTTC. Its protein product is CASSSIERRIGYGYTF.

The chain uses TRBV20-1 and TRBJ1-4, with D unresolved. Germline-derived CDR1 and CDR2 are DFQATT and SNEGSKA (reference sequence). This CDR3 is 14 amino acids long. Trimming shortened V by 1 base and J by 6 bases, and 12 bases separated the two germline ends. CDR3 loop: CSARALGRDEKLFF. As DNA, the CDR3 is TGCAGTGCTAGAGCATTGGGGAGGGATGAAAAACTGTTTTTT.

This chain joins TRBV10-3 and TRBJ1-5, with TRBD1 identical over 9 bases. The trim removed 2 bases at V and 7 bases at J, leaving 3 bases unmatched. The germline V gene encodes CDR1 ENHRY and CDR2 SYGVKD. CDR3 length: 14 residues. The CDR3, as DNA: TGTGCCATCAGTGAGGGACAGGGGCTCCAGCCCCAGCATTTT. Residues: CAISEGQGLQPQHF.

This clonotype showed up just a few times. This chain links TRBV7-9 with TRBJ1-1, with TRBD1 as a possible D gene (5 bases). V dropped 5 bases and J dropped 6 bases, with 16 bases sitting between them. Germline V gene lookup returns CDR1 SEHNR and CDR2 FQNEAQ (reference sequence). The CDR3 loop spans 14 amino acids. CDR3 in amino acids: CASSDDRALPEAFF. The CDR3, as DNA: TGTGCCAGCAGCGACGACAGAGCTCTCCCTGAAGCTTTCTTT. The whole variable domain, filled in from reference TRBV7-9 and TRBJ1-1, reads DTGVSQNPRHKITKRGQNVTFRCDPISEHNRLYWYRQTLGQGPEFLTYFQNEAQLEKSRLLSDRFSAERPKGSFSTLEIQRTEQGDSAMYLCASSDDRALPEAFFGQGTRLTVV.

The gene calls are TRBV20-1 and TRBJ2-1, with TRBD2 matching 9 bases. CDR1 is DFQATT, CDR2 SNEGSKA, per germline (reference sequence). The length of the CDR3 is 14 residues. V dropped 1 base and J dropped 5; count of bases not matched to a gene: 3. The chain's CDR3 is CSARGLAGHNEQFF. The CDR3 nucleotides read TGCAGTGCTAGAGGGCTAGCGGGACACAATGAGCAGTTCTTC.

With regard to this clonotype: This may stem from a read error, because a much larger clone lies one nucleotide away. The chain has TRBV7-2 and TRBJ2-5, with D possibly TRBD2 on 5 matching bases. CDR1 and CDR2 from the germline V gene are SGHTA and FQGNSA. CDR3 length equals 13 residues. The CDR3 here is CASILGWEETQYF. The CDR3 nucleotides read TGTGCCAGCATCTTAGGTTGGGAGGAGACCCAGTACTTC.

With respect to this clonotype: One end of the junction varies from germline; a read error may be responsible. The chain has TRBV7-2 and TRBJ2-1; 9 nucleotides agree with TRBD2. Germline CDR1 and CDR2: SGHTA and FQGNSA. The CDR3 covers 12 residues. The CDR3 protein is CASSQAGGHQSF. The CDR3 bases are TGTGCCAGCAGCCAAGCGGGGGGCCATCAGTCCTTC.